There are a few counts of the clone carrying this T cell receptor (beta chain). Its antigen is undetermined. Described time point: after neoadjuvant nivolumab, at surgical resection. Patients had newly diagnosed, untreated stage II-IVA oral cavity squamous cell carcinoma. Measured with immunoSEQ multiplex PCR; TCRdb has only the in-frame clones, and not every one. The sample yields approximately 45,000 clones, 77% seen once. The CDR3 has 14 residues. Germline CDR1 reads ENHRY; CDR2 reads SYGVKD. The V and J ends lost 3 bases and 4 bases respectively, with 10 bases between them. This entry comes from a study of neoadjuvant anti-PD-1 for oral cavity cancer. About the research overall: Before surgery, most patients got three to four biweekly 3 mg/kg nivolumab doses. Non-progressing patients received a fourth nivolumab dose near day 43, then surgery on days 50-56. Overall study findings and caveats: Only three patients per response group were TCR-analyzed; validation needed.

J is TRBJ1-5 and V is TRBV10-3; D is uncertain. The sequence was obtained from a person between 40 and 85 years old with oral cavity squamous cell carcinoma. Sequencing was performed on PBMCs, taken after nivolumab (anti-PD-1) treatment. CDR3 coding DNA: TGTGCCATCAGTGATCAGTCCCCAAATCAGCCCCAGCATTTT. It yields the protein CAISDQSPNQPQHF.